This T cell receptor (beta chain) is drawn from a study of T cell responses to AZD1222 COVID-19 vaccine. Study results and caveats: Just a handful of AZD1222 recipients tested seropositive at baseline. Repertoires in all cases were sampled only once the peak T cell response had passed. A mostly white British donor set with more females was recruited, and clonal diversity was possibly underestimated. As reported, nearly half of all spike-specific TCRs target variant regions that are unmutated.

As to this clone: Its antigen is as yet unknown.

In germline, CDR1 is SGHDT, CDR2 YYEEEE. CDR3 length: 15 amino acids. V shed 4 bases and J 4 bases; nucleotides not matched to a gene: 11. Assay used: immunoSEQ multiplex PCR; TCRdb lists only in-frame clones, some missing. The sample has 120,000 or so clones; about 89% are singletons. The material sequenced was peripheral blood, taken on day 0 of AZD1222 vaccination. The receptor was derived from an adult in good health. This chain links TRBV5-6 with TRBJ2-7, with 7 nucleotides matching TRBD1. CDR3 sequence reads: CASSVTPGQIYEQYF. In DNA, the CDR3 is TGTGCCAGCAGCGTAACACCGGGACAGATATACGAGCAGTACTTC.